This T cell receptor (beta chain) was sequenced during a study of blood T cell repertoires in COVID-19. Study information: COVID-19 samples collected from the United States, Italy and Spain covered acute and convalescent phases. The analysed material was cDNA or gDNA that came from T cells, B-cell-depleted T cells, or PBMCs.

On this clone itself: This specimen includes other DNA sequences encoding the same CDR3.

Libraries were prepared by immunoSEQ multiplex PCR; TCRdb keeps only in-frame clonotypes and omits some of them. This sample carries about 480,000 clones, 85% to 90% of them seen once, and the ten largest clones take 7.8%. Sequences were obtained from peripheral blood. This clonotype was sampled from a woman in her fifties or sixties with COVID-19, enrolled during active disease.

CDR3 sequence (DNA): TGTGCCAGCAGTTTTCAGGGCAATCAGCCCCAGCATTTT. It specifies CASSFQGNQPQHF. The J gene is TRBJ1-5, the V gene TRBV27; D is unclear. V was pared by 3 bases and J by 2 bases, with 5 bases between. Germline CDR1 MNHEY, CDR2 SMNVEV (reference sequence). CDR3 size: 13 residues.